The clone carrying this T cell receptor (beta chain) was counted a single time. Random hexamers served to reverse transcribe roughly 0.45 to 1 ug RNA. The immunoSEQ assay covered 54 Vbeta and 13 Jbeta segments for CDR3. TCRdb ran MiXCR on the immunoSEQ multiplex PCR reads and lists one entry per CDR3 protein. This table has some 180,000 distinct CDR3 sequences, about 95% appearing once. These data come from a study of CD8 T cells in Susac syndrome. TEMRA cells were enriched by FACS, while CD8+ and CD4+ T cells were obtained through a negative isolation that was performed magnetically. The sample consisted of CD4+ T cells from PBMCs. The sequence derives from a human donor in good health.

In DNA, the CDR3 is TGCGCCAGCAGCTTCGAAGGGAGTACGAAGGAGACCCAGTACTTC. Protein: CASSFEGSTKETQYF. This chain connects TRBV5-1 to TRBJ2-5; D is possibly TRBD2 (5 bases). In germline, CDR1 is SGHRS, CDR2 YFSETQ. CDR3 size: 15 residues. Trimming pared 2 bases from V and 5 bases from J, leaving 16 bases between.